Listed below are T cell receptor beta chains from one sample, sequenced in a study of OX40 agonist ivuxolimab in advanced cancers. Sequenced by immunoSEQ multiplex PCR; TCRdb stores in-frame clones only, minus some. This table holds roughly 110,000 clones, over 75% found once. The sequenced sample was CD4+ or CD8+ T cells sorted from blood, obtained in a trial of the OX40 agonist ivuxolimab. All receptors come from an adult with an advanced solid tumor such as melanoma, head and neck, liver or kidney cancer. Both conserved end residues are part of each CDR3. The order of the fields is J gene, clone size, V gene, D gene, CDR3 protein, CDR3 DNA. D genes are given only for firm matches. Only part of the rows carry a size: once, few, many, or a class if the clone is expanded.

J: TRBJ1-5
size: -
V: TRBV28
D: -
CDR3: CAIGEGKRNQPQHF
DNA: TGTGCCATAGGGGAGGGAAAGCGCAATCAGCCCCAGCATTTT

J: TRBJ2-4
size: -
V: TRBV6-5
D: TRBD2
CDR3: CASSRGGSAKNIQYF
DNA: TGTGCCAGCAGCCGGGGGGGAAGTGCCAAAAACATTCAGTACTTC

J: TRBJ1-5
size: -
V: TRBV5-4
D: -
CDR3: CASSLYDSNQPQHF
DNA: TGTGCCAGCAGCTTGTATGACAGCAATCAGCCCCAGCATTTT

J: TRBJ1-3
size: -
V: TRBV10-3
D: -
CDR3: CAISESQGTGNTIYF
DNA: TGTGCCATCAGTGAGTCCCAGGGGACGGGAAACACCATATATTTT

J: TRBJ2-7
size: -
V: TRBV28
D: TRBD1
CDR3: CASSGGQAYEQYF
DNA: TGTGCCAGCAGTGGGGGACAGGCCTACGAGCAGTACTTC

J: TRBJ1-5
size: -
V: TRBV28
D: TRBD1
CDR3: CASSFTTGGGNQPQHF
DNA: TGTGCCAGCAGTTTCACGACAGGGGGAGGTAATCAGCCCCAGCATTTT

J: TRBJ1-2
size: -
V: TRBV5-6
D: TRBD1
CDR3: CASTFRGRVSYGYTF
DNA: TGTGCCAGCACCTTCAGGGGGCGGGTTAGCTATGGCTACACCTTC

J: TRBJ1-1
size: -
V: TRBV19
D: -
CDR3: CASSLKPGYEAFF
DNA: TGTGCCAGTAGCCTCAAACCGGGGTACGAAGCTTTCTTT

J: TRBJ1-1
size: once
V: TRBV19
D: -
CDR3: CASSIVDTEAFF
DNA: TGTGCCAGTAGTATAGTAGACACTGAAGCTTTCTTT

J: TRBJ2-1
size: -
V: TRBV10-1
D: TRBD2
CDR3: CASPPQRGGRRTYNEQFF
DNA: TGCGCCAGCCCTCCCCAGCGGGGGGGCAGAAGAACCTACAATGAGCAGTTCTTC

J: TRBJ2-5
size: -
V: TRBV23-1
D: -
CDR3: CASRGGVRQGRETQYF
DNA: TGCGCCAGCAGGGGGGGAGTGCGGCAGGGAAGAGAGACCCAGTACTTC

J: TRBJ2-3
size: -
V: TRBV4-3
D: -
CDR3: CASSQVRSIPTDTQYF
DNA: TGCGCCAGCAGCCAAGTTCGAAGTATCCCCACAGATACGCAGTATTTT

J: TRBJ2-6
size: -
V: TRBV7-9
D: -
CDR3: CASSLSPSGANVLTF
DNA: TGTGCCAGCAGCTTATCTCCTTCTGGGGCCAACGTCCTGACTTTC

J: TRBJ1-4
size: -
V: TRBV5-1
D: -
CDR3: CASSFTGVGIEKLFF
DNA: TGCGCCAGCAGCTTTACAGGCGTCGGTATTGAAAAACTGTTTTTT

J: TRBJ1-2
size: -
V: TRBV7-2
D: -
CDR3: CASSLDSANYGYTF
DNA: TGTGCCAGCAGCTTGGACTCGGCCAACTATGGCTACACCTTC

J: TRBJ2-2
size: -
V: TRBV7-2
D: -
CDR3: CASRISGIGTGELFF
DNA: TGTGCCAGCCGAATTTCAGGGATCGGGACCGGGGAGCTGTTTTTT

J: TRBJ2-5
size: -
V: TRBV7-3
D: -
CDR3: CASSSRRVETQYF
DNA: TGTGCCAGCAGCTCCCGGAGGGTAGAGACCCAGTACTTC

J: TRBJ2-1
size: -
V: TRBV4-1
D: TRBD2
CDR3: CASSQIPQLAQSNEQFF
DNA: TGCGCCAGCAGCCAAATCCCCCAACTAGCGCAGAGCAATGAGCAGTTCTTC

J: TRBJ1-1
size: -
V: TRBV19
D: -
CDR3: CASSIFGQLNTEAFF
DNA: TGTGCCAGTAGTATCTTCGGACAGCTGAACACTGAAGCTTTCTTT

J: TRBJ2-5
size: -
V: TRBV7-2
D: -
CDR3: CASSPFGPKETQYF
DNA: TGTGCCAGCAGCCCCTTCGGGCCGAAAGAGACCCAGTACTTC

J: TRBJ2-7
size: -
V: TRBV20-1
D: TRBD1
CDR3: CSAKTGYEQYF
DNA: TGCAGTGCCAAGACAGGGTACGAGCAGTACTTC

J: TRBJ1-4
size: -
V: TRBV6-1
D: -
CDR3: CASNVGQGGEKLFF
DNA: TGTGCCAGCAATGTAGGGCAGGGTGGAGAAAAACTGTTTTTT

J: TRBJ2-5
size: -
V: TRBV28
D: TRBD2
CDR3: CASSFWMWTSVETQYF
DNA: TGTGCCAGCAGTTTTTGGATGTGGACTAGCGTGGAGACCCAGTACTTC

J: TRBJ1-5
size: -
V: TRBV19
D: -
CDR3: CASRERGFQPQHF
DNA: TGTGCCAGTAGGGAGCGGGGGTTTCAGCCCCAGCATTTT

J: TRBJ1-5
size: -
V: TRBV19
D: -
CDR3: CASSPGRWDEPQHF
DNA: TGTGCCAGTAGTCCCGGACGGTGGGATGAACCCCAGCATTTT

J: TRBJ1-2
size: -
V: TRBV7-2
D: -
CDR3: CASSAGAWDNGYTF
DNA: TGTGCCAGCAGCGCCGGGGCATGGGATAATGGCTACACCTTC

J: TRBJ2-7
size: -
V: TRBV6-5
D: TRBD1
CDR3: CAISEGARRYF
DNA: TGTGCCATCAGTGAGGGGGCTAGGCGGTACTTC

J: TRBJ1-6
size: once
V: TRBV6-5
D: -
CDR3: CASRPPRGSDSPLHF
DNA: TGTGCCAGCAGACCCCCACGCGGGTCAGATTCACCCCTCCACTTT

J: TRBJ1-2
size: -
V: TRBV30
D: -
CDR3: CACRWEGSYYGYTF
DNA: TGTGCCTGCCGGTGGGAGGGGTCCTACTATGGCTACACCTTC

J: TRBJ2-5
size: -
V: TRBV5-1
D: -
CDR3: CAHRETQYF
DNA: TGCGCCCACCGGGAGACCCAGTACTTC

J: TRBJ2-7
size: -
V: TRBV6-6
D: TRBD1
CDR3: CASTQTLQGGSYEQYF
DNA: TGTGCCAGCACCCAGACACTACAGGGGGGTTCCTACGAGCAGTACTTC

J: TRBJ2-1
size: -
V: TRBV6-4
D: TRBD2
CDR3: CASSPLAGGRNEQFF
DNA: TGTGCCAGCAGCCCCCTAGCGGGGGGGCGGAATGAGCAGTTCTTC

J: TRBJ1-1
size: once
V: TRBV19
D: -
CDR3: CASSTLGRTEAFF
DNA: TGTGCCAGTAGTACCCTGGGGCGGACTGAAGCTTTCTTT

J: TRBJ1-5
size: -
V: TRBV7-9
D: -
CDR3: CASSSRGDNQPQHF
DNA: TGTGCCAGCAGTTCCAGGGGCGACAATCAGCCCCAGCATTTT

J: TRBJ2-1
size: -
V: TRBV7-2
D: -
CDR3: CASSLGGSFNEQFF
DNA: TGTGCCAGCAGCTTAGGTGGATCCTTCAATGAGCAGTTCTTC

J: TRBJ1-1
size: -
V: TRBV19
D: -
CDR3: CASFRDAIRHMNTEAFF
DNA: TGTGCCAGTTTCCGGGACGCTATTCGCCACATGAACACTGAAGCTTTCTTT

J: TRBJ1-1
size: -
V: TRBV11-3
D: -
CDR3: CASSLGDYRNTEAFF
DNA: TGTGCCAGCAGCTTAGGGGATTATAGGAACACTGAAGCTTTCTTT

J: TRBJ2-2
size: -
V: TRBV2
D: -
CDR3: CASSRFTETLFF
DNA: TGTGCCAGCAGTCGCTTCACGGAAACGCTGTTTTTT

J: TRBJ2-5
size: -
V: TRBV6-1
D: TRBD1
CDR3: CASSPGQAFQETQYF
DNA: TGTGCCAGCAGTCCGGGACAGGCATTTCAAGAGACCCAGTACTTC

J: TRBJ2-7
size: -
V: TRBV10-2
D: TRBD1
CDR3: CASGDRGSYEQYF
DNA: TGCGCCAGTGGGGACAGGGGCTCCTACGAGCAGTACTTC

J: TRBJ2-6
size: -
V: TRBV7-9
D: -
CDR3: CASSPSQPDSGANVLTF
DNA: TGTGCCAGCAGCCCCTCTCAGCCCGACTCTGGGGCCAACGTCCTGACTTTC

J: TRBJ2-1
size: -
V: TRBV6-7
D: -
CDR3: CASKGRWVYNEQFF
DNA: TGTGCCAGCAAAGGGAGGTGGGTCTACAATGAGCAGTTCTTC

J: TRBJ2-3
size: -
V: TRBV28
D: -
CDR3: CASSPLWTDTQYF
DNA: TGTGCCAGCAGCCCCCTATGGACAGATACGCAGTATTTT

J: TRBJ2-7
size: -
V: TRBV28
D: -
CDR3: CASSIQGYEQYF
DNA: TGTGCCAGCAGCATACAGGGTTACGAGCAGTACTTC

J: TRBJ1-1
size: -
V: TRBV5-6
D: -
CDR3: CASSLARGEAFF
DNA: TGTGCCAGCAGCTTGGCCAGGGGTGAAGCTTTCTTT

J: TRBJ2-7
size: -
V: TRBV5-1
D: -
CDR3: CASSLFVYEQYF
DNA: TGCGCCAGCAGCTTGTTTGTCTACGAGCAGTACTTC

J: TRBJ2-3
size: -
V: TRBV4-3
D: -
CDR3: CASSQGAGPGDTQYF
DNA: TGCGCCAGCAGCCAAGGCGCGGGGCCCGGGGATACGCAGTATTTT

J: TRBJ1-3
size: -
V: TRBV4-3
D: -
CDR3: CASSQELAQLRNTIYF
DNA: TGCGCCAGCAGCCAAGAGCTGGCACAACTAAGGAACACCATATATTTT

J: TRBJ2-5
size: -
V: TRBV6-6
D: -
CDR3: CASGPQETQYF
DNA: TGTGCCAGCGGCCCTCAAGAGACCCAGTACTTC

J: TRBJ2-7
size: -
V: TRBV29-1
D: -
CDR3: CSVERRGLSTLTYEQYF
DNA: TGCAGCGTTGAAAGGAGAGGACTATCAACACTCACCTACGAGCAGTACTTC

J: TRBJ1-1
size: -
V: TRBV6-5
D: -
CDR3: CASSYSRLTVNTEAFF
DNA: TGTGCCAGCAGTTACTCAAGACTTACAGTGAACACTGAAGCTTTCTTT

J: TRBJ1-1
size: -
V: TRBV2
D: -
CDR3: CASRTQGSPTEAFF
DNA: TGTGCCAGCAGGACACAGGGTTCACCCACTGAAGCTTTCTTT

J: TRBJ1-2
size: -
V: TRBV28
D: -
CDR3: CASSLSGTHGYTF
DNA: TGTGCCAGCAGTTTATCCGGGACCCATGGCTACACCTTC

J: TRBJ2-7
size: -
V: TRBV6-1
D: -
CDR3: CASIMAYEQYF
DNA: TGTGCCAGCATTATGGCCTACGAGCAGTACTTC